Listed below are T cell receptor beta chains from one sample, sequenced in a study of shared clonotypes between healthy human individuals. Clones were sequenced by immunoSEQ multiplex PCR, and TCRdb holds only the in-frame ones, with some missing. The table records approximately 1,000,000 clones, roughly 74% of them present only once. The sequencing sample was made of memory CD4+ T cells from PBMCs. The receptor set was obtained from a man younger than 35 in good health. Some clones in this sample may be carry-over from other donors' samples. Each CDR3 is given with its conserved first and last residue. A D gene is named only where the DNA matches it firmly. A row's size may be missing; if present it is once, few, many or a size class.

clone_size: -
v_call: TRBV9
j_call: TRBJ2-3
d_call: TRBD2
cdr3_nt: TGTGCCAGCAGCGTAACTAGCGGGGGAGATACGCAGTATTTT
cdr3_aa: CASSVTSGGDTQYF

clone_size: -
v_call: TRBV2
j_call: TRBJ2-5
d_call: TRBD1
cdr3_nt: TGTGCCAGCAGTGAACAGACAGGGGGCGGTAAGACCCAGTACTTC
cdr3_aa: CASSEQTGGGKTQYF

clone_size: -
v_call: TRBV11-2
j_call: TRBJ2-2
d_call: -
cdr3_nt: TGTGCCAGCAGCTTAGTATTGGAGGCCGGGGAGCTGTTTTTT
cdr3_aa: CASSLVLEAGELFF

clone_size: -
v_call: TRBV10-3
j_call: TRBJ2-1
d_call: -
cdr3_nt: TGTGCCATCAGTGAGGACTCCGCTCCCTACAATGAGCAGTTCTTC
cdr3_aa: CAISEDSAPYNEQFF

clone_size: many
v_call: TRBV29-1
j_call: TRBJ2-3
d_call: -
cdr3_nt: TGCAGCGTTGAAGGGGGGAGAAACAAGGGCACAGATACGCAGTATTTT
cdr3_aa: CSVEGGRNKGTDTQYF

clone_size: -
v_call: TRBV5-5
j_call: TRBJ1-4
d_call: -
cdr3_nt: TGTGCCAGCAGATTGGGGCAGGCCGCAACTAATGAAAAACTGTTTTTT
cdr3_aa: CASRLGQAATNEKLFF

clone_size: -
v_call: TRBV7-9
j_call: TRBJ2-1
d_call: -
cdr3_nt: TGTGCCAGCAGCTCCCGTGGTCCCAATGAGCAGTTCTTC
cdr3_aa: CASSSRGPNEQFF

clone_size: -
v_call: TRBV5-4
j_call: TRBJ2-1
d_call: -
cdr3_nt: TGTGCCAGCAGCTCCCTCGAAGGTGAGCAGTTCTTC
cdr3_aa: CASSSLEGEQFF

clone_size: few
v_call: TRBV20-1
j_call: TRBJ2-1
d_call: -
cdr3_nt: TGCAGTGCTAGTGGAGTCCATGAGCAGTTCTTC
cdr3_aa: CSASGVHEQFF

clone_size: -
v_call: TRBV7-2
j_call: TRBJ2-3
d_call: -
cdr3_nt: TGTGCCAGCAGCCCCATTAGCGTCGGCACAGATACGCAGTATTTT
cdr3_aa: CASSPISVGTDTQYF

clone_size: few
v_call: TRBV7-2
j_call: TRBJ1-2
d_call: TRBD1
cdr3_nt: TGTGCCAGCCAGCGTACCGACAGGGATGGAGGGGGCTACACCTTC
cdr3_aa: CASQRTDRDGGGYTF

clone_size: -
v_call: TRBV30
j_call: TRBJ1-4
d_call: TRBD1
cdr3_nt: TGTGCCTGGAGGGCTAAGACAGGGGCCGGCGAAAAACTGTTTTTT
cdr3_aa: CAWRAKTGAGEKLFF

clone_size: -
v_call: TRBV6-1
j_call: TRBJ2-5
d_call: -
cdr3_nt: TGTGCCAGCAGTGATCTGACTCAAGAGACCCAGTACTTC
cdr3_aa: CASSDLTQETQYF

clone_size: -
v_call: TRBV4-2
j_call: TRBJ2-5
d_call: -
cdr3_nt: TGTGCCAGCAGCCAAGACCCCACCGGGGGCCTGGGGGCCCAGTACTTC
cdr3_aa: CASSQDPTGGLGAQYF

clone_size: once
v_call: TRBV19
j_call: TRBJ1-1
d_call: -
cdr3_nt: TGTGCCAGTAGCCCCGGGGGGGCCACTGAAGCTTTCTTT
cdr3_aa: CASSPGGATEAFF

clone_size: -
v_call: TRBV15
j_call: TRBJ1-4
d_call: TRBD1
cdr3_nt: TGTGCCACCAGTCGCGGAGGGGGCGCCTTGAATGAAAAACTGTTTTTT
cdr3_aa: CATSRGGGALNEKLFF

clone_size: -
v_call: TRBV6-1
j_call: TRBJ2-2
d_call: -
cdr3_nt: TGTGCCAGCCGCGGTATGGGGTCGGGCACCGGGGAGCTGTTTTTT
cdr3_aa: CASRGMGSGTGELFF

clone_size: -
v_call: TRBV15
j_call: TRBJ1-1
d_call: -
cdr3_nt: TGTGCCACCTCCCGGGCGAACACTGAAGCTTTCTTT
cdr3_aa: CATSRANTEAFF

clone_size: -
v_call: TRBV28
j_call: TRBJ1-2
d_call: -
cdr3_nt: TGTGCCAGCAGTTTAGGGGGGCCCGGCTCATCCAACTATGGCTACACCTTC
cdr3_aa: CASSLGGPGSSNYGYTF

clone_size: -
v_call: TRBV5-1
j_call: TRBJ2-6
d_call: -
cdr3_nt: TGCGCCAGCAGCTTGGAGGGCCCTGGGGCCAACGTCCTGACTTTC
cdr3_aa: CASSLEGPGANVLTF

clone_size: -
v_call: TRBV2
j_call: TRBJ2-7
d_call: TRBD1
cdr3_nt: TGTGCCAGCAAGGGACAGGGATACGAGCAGTACTTC
cdr3_aa: CASKGQGYEQYF

clone_size: -
v_call: TRBV2
j_call: TRBJ2-3
d_call: TRBD2
cdr3_nt: TGTGCCAGCAAGCCGGGACTAGCGGCAGGAGATACGCAGTATTTT
cdr3_aa: CASKPGLAAGDTQYF

clone_size: -
v_call: TRBV2
j_call: TRBJ1-3
d_call: -
cdr3_nt: TGTGCCAGCAGTGATTCGACCGTCAGGGTCACCATATATTTT
cdr3_aa: CASSDSTVRVTIYF

clone_size: -
v_call: TRBV23-1
j_call: TRBJ2-3
d_call: -
cdr3_nt: TGCGCCAGCAGTGGGTTCACAGATACGCAGTATTTT
cdr3_aa: CASSGFTDTQYF

clone_size: many
v_call: TRBV2
j_call: TRBJ2-2
d_call: -
cdr3_nt: TGTGCCAGCAGTCCACGGAACACCGGGGAGCTGTTTTTT
cdr3_aa: CASSPRNTGELFF

clone_size: -
v_call: TRBV5-1
j_call: TRBJ2-6
d_call: -
cdr3_nt: TGCGCCAGCAGACCGGGACTCCCATATGGGGCCAACGTCCTGACTTTC
cdr3_aa: CASRPGLPYGANVLTF

clone_size: once
v_call: TRBV27
j_call: TRBJ2-3
d_call: TRBD2
cdr3_nt: TGTGCCAGCAGCTTGCGGGAGGAGTTAGCGCAGTATTTT
cdr3_aa: CASSLREELAQYF

clone_size: few
v_call: TRBV2
j_call: TRBJ2-3
d_call: -
cdr3_nt: TGTGCCAGCACGAGGGATGCAGATACGCAGTATTTT
cdr3_aa: CASTRDADTQYF

clone_size: -
v_call: TRBV7-3
j_call: TRBJ1-4
d_call: TRBD1
cdr3_nt: TGTGCCAGCAGCCTGACCGGGACAGGGAGTGAAAAACTGTTTTTT
cdr3_aa: CASSLTGTGSEKLFF

clone_size: -
v_call: TRBV18
j_call: TRBJ2-7
d_call: -
cdr3_nt: TGTGCCAGCTCACCTTCCAGGGGCCTGTCCTACGAGCAGTACTTC
cdr3_aa: CASSPSRGLSYEQYF

clone_size: -
v_call: TRBV7-2
j_call: TRBJ2-3
d_call: -
cdr3_nt: TGTGCCAGCAGCACCTCCGCGGGAGATACGCAGTATTTT
cdr3_aa: CASSTSAGDTQYF

clone_size: -
v_call: TRBV28
j_call: TRBJ1-1
d_call: -
cdr3_nt: TGTGCCAGCAGTCTAGCCGGGATTCTGAACACTGAAGCTTTCTTT
cdr3_aa: CASSLAGILNTEAFF

clone_size: -
v_call: TRBV25-1
j_call: TRBJ2-2
d_call: -
cdr3_nt: TGTGCCAGCACCCCTGCGGGTCTCACCGGGGAGCTGTTTTTT
cdr3_aa: CASTPAGLTGELFF

clone_size: -
v_call: TRBV27
j_call: TRBJ2-7
d_call: TRBD2
cdr3_nt: TGTGCCAGCAGTCAGCGGGGCTCCTACGAGCAGTACTTC
cdr3_aa: CASSQRGSYEQYF

clone_size: -
v_call: TRBV9
j_call: TRBJ2-3
d_call: -
cdr3_nt: TGTGCCAGCAGCCCTATACGACAGCCAGATACGCAGTATTTT
cdr3_aa: CASSPIRQPDTQYF

clone_size: -
v_call: TRBV4-3
j_call: TRBJ2-1
d_call: -
cdr3_nt: TGCGCCAGCAGCCAGGGGGACTTCAACAATGAGCAGTTCTTC
cdr3_aa: CASSQGDFNNEQFF

clone_size: -
v_call: TRBV2
j_call: TRBJ1-4
d_call: -
cdr3_nt: TGTGCCAGCAGTCTTAGACATCCGGGAACTAATGAAAAACTGTTTTTT
cdr3_aa: CASSLRHPGTNEKLFF

clone_size: few
v_call: TRBV6-1
j_call: TRBJ2-7
d_call: -
cdr3_nt: TGTGCCAGCAGCCCAGGGACCTACGAGCAGTACTTC
cdr3_aa: CASSPGTYEQYF

clone_size: -
v_call: TRBV18
j_call: TRBJ2-3
d_call: TRBD1
cdr3_nt: TGTGCCAGCTCACCACCGGGACAGAGCACAGATACGCAGTATTTT
cdr3_aa: CASSPPGQSTDTQYF

clone_size: -
v_call: TRBV27
j_call: TRBJ2-7
d_call: -
cdr3_nt: TGTGCCAGCAGTTTACTTTTAACTAGCTCGGCCTACGAGCAGTACTTC
cdr3_aa: CASSLLLTSSAYEQYF

clone_size: -
v_call: TRBV6-6
j_call: TRBJ1-1
d_call: -
cdr3_nt: TGTGCCAGCACTGCGAACACTGAAGCTTTCTTT
cdr3_aa: CASTANTEAFF